This T cell receptor (beta chain) is drawn from a study of blood T cells in healthy people across ages. Trimming stripped 1 base from V and 10 bases from J, with 11 bases between. Germline V lookup: CDR1 DFQATT, CDR2 SNEGSKA (reference sequence). The CDR3 covers 12 residues. A minimum of 6 million PBMCs was isolated per sample. Next came a second PCR, run for about 7 to 12 cycles, which used a sample-barcoded 5' primer along with a J-beta primer mix. TCRdb used MiXCR to reprocess the 5' RACE reads, holding one entry per CDR3 protein. Here the sample spans over a million distinct CDR3 sequences, more than 35% being singletons.

This TCR came from a woman aged 55-75 years in good health. The sequencing sample was made of blood. This chain links TRBV20-1 with TRBJ2-1, with D hard to call. The CDR3 nucleotides read TGCAGTGCTAGAGTCACCTCCTACGAGCAGTTCTTC. This gives the protein CSARVTSYEQFF.